These T cell receptor beta chains were read from a single sample in a study of response to subunit inactivated influenza vaccine. TCRdb independently ran MiXCR on the RT-PCR reads; one entry per CDR3 protein. The sample comprises about 570,000 distinct CDR3 sequences, around 11% of which are singletons, and 11% rests with the top ten. The same sample was also studied in work on T cells expressing NK-cell markers.

Sequenced here: PBMCs from blood, sampled on the day of vaccination. The source is a man aged 50 to 60 who received an inactivated influenza vaccine. Each CDR3 is given without its conserved first and last residue. D genes are given only for firm matches. Clone size is shown for a subset of rows, as once, few, many or a class of expanded clone.

clone_size	d_call	v_call	j_call	cdr3_aa
few	.	TRBV20-1	TRBJ2-4	SAPQGSGVGAKNIQY
many	TRBD1	TRBV20-1	TRBJ2-7	SARAGTEIYEQY
many	TRBD1	TRBV10-3	TRBJ2-7	AIKKEQGAYEQY
few	.	TRBV12-3/TRBV12-4	TRBJ1-5	ASSFSGYYSNQPQH
.	.	TRBV3-1	TRBJ1-1	ASSPKSGATEAF
.	.	TRBV5-4	TRBJ2-3	ASSGDRYTDTQY
few	TRBD2	TRBV5-1	TRBJ2-3	ASSLGMGRGVPDTQY
few	.	TRBV24-1	TRBJ2-1	ATSDGGAPSSYNEQF
.	.	TRBV9	TRBJ2-7	ASSVEQLLQHEQY
few	TRBD1	TRBV5-1	TRBJ1-1	ASSLFSRGQSTEAF
few	.	TRBV3-1	TRBJ2-1	ASSQGVGVHEQF
few	.	TRBV29-1	TRBJ1-6	SVRTGNSPLH
.	.	TRBV20-1	TRBJ1-5	SARAGYSNQPQH
.	TRBD2	TRBV20-1	TRBJ2-1	SARQRGSSYNEQF
few	.	TRBV10-3	TRBJ1-1	AISAEVLNTEAF
few	TRBD1	TRBV28	TRBJ1-5	ASSFYTRGGYSNQPQH
.	.	TRBV5-1	TRBJ2-7	ASSLGVVGYYEQY
.	TRBD1	TRBV9	TRBJ2-7	ASSVSGTGAYEQY
.	.	TRBV7-8	TRBJ2-1	ASSLEGTPNEQF
many	.	TRBV7-8	TRBJ2-1	ASSPSPSISRF
.	TRBD1	TRBV10-1	TRBJ2-3	ASSEYPAGTGTDTQY
few	.	TRBV4-3	TRBJ2-2	ASSQGGQTGELF
few	.	TRBV19	TRBJ2-1	ASSRWGEQF
many	TRBD2	TRBV12-3/TRBV12-4	TRBJ2-7	ASSRSGNSYEQY
.	.	TRBV5-7	TRBJ2-1	AMGPGTPFLQEQF
many	.	TRBV11-1	TRBJ1-5	ASSQGAGLTRRVNQPQH
many	.	TRBV12-3/TRBV12-4	TRBJ2-7	ASSLGGQGEQY
few	TRBD1	TRBV6-1	TRBJ2-1	ASRRTGVNEQF
.	.	TRBV7-2	TRBJ2-2	ASSLVGASGELF
few	.	TRBV19	TRBJ2-5	ASSISRIQETQY
many	.	TRBV20-1	TRBJ1-5	SAYGTDSNQPQH
many	.	TRBV18	TRBJ2-3	ASSPSDTQY
few	.	TRBV6-1	TRBJ1-3	ASSLRGGGNTIY
.	.	TRBV19	TRBJ1-2	ASSIYGDGYT
few	TRBD2	TRBV7-8	TRBJ2-3	ASTRTSGSTDTQY
.	.	TRBV5-1	TRBJ2-1	ASSLTPARNEQF
many	.	TRBV7-2	TRBJ2-5	ASSIGQNQETQY
.	.	TRBV5-1	TRBJ2-3	ASSLEGLGDTQY
many	.	TRBV5-1	TRBJ2-1	ASSLSEGNEQF
many	TRBD1	TRBV12-3/TRBV12-4	TRBJ2-7	ASSFGTGGYGQY
few	.	TRBV12-3/TRBV12-4	TRBJ2-1	ASSLSINEQF
few	.	TRBV13	TRBJ1-4	ASSFRGRASPNEKLF
.	TRBD2	TRBV6-5	TRBJ2-2	ASSYDTSGRKTGELF
many	TRBD1	TRBV29-1	TRBJ2-3	SVEESGGTDTQY
many	.	TRBV12-3/TRBV12-4	TRBJ2-1	ASMLVGLF
many	.	TRBV12-3/TRBV12-4	TRBJ2-1	ASNTGNEQF
few	.	TRBV2	TRBJ2-2	ASSAGTAAELF